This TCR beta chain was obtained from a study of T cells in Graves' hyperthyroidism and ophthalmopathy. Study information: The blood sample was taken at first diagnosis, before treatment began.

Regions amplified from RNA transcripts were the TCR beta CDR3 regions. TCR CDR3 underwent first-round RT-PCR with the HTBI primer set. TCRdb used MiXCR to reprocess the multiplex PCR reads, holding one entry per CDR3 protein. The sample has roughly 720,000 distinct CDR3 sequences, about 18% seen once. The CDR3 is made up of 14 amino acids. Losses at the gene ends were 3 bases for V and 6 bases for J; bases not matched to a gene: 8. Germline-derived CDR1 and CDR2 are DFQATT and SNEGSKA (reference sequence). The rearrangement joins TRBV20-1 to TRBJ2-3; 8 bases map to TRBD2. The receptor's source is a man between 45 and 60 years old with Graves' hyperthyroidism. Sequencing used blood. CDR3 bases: TGCAGTGCTAGGGGGACTAGTCTTATGGATACGCAGTATTTT. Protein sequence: CSARGTSLMDTQYF.